These 3 T cell receptor beta chains were all obtained from the same sample, sequenced in a study of T cell changes during pregnancy in multiple sclerosis. Generated by immunoSEQ multiplex PCR, the TCRdb table keeps only in-frame clones and is missing some. The sample includes tens of thousands of clones, 80% to 95% of them seen just once. The sample consisted of peripheral blood, taken in the third trimester of pregnancy. The receptor set was obtained from a female donor in good health, enrolled as a control in a pregnancy study.

This clone was seen once. This rearrangement joins TRBV15 to TRBJ1-2, with D possibly matching TRBD1 (6 bases). V lost 0 bases, J lost 8 bases, and 16 bases lay in between. The germline CDR1 and CDR2 sequences are LNHNV and YYDKDF (reference sequence). The CDR3 runs to 15 residues. The CDR3 is CATSRDGLDSGGYTF. DNA for the CDR3: TGTGCCACCAGCAGAGATGGGCTGGACAGTGGAGGCTACACCTTC.

This chain links TRBV18 with TRBJ2-1; tentatively, D is TRBD2 (6 bases). Germline V lookup: CDR1 KGHSH, CDR2 LQKENI. This CDR3 spans 16 amino acids. The V end lost 6 bases, the J end lost 4 bases, and 19 bases lay between the germline ends. CDR3 in amino acids: CASSPGLLGVYNEQFF. The DNA of the CDR3 is TGTGCCAGCTCGCCGGGACTCCTGGGGGTATACAATGAGCAGTTCTTC.

The chain combines TRBV7-2 with TRBJ2-2; TRBD2 is a possible D gene (6 bases). This CDR3 has 14 residues. V lost 4 bases to trimming and J lost 4 bases, with 10 bases between them. Per germline, CDR1 SGHTA and CDR2 FQGNSA. The CDR3 loop reads CASSSTSSTGELFF. CDR3 coding DNA: TGTGCCAGCAGCTCTACTAGCTCCACCGGGGAGCTGTTTTTT.